This TCR beta chain was sequenced in a study of blood T cells in healthy people across ages. General study results and limits: Naive CD4+ cell counts and diversity both ran higher in long-lived than in aged donors.

Alongside a J-beta primer mix, a sample-barcoded 5' primer served in a second PCR lasting about 7 to 11 cycles. TCRdb reprocessed the 5' RACE reads with MiXCR, giving one entry per CDR3 protein. Altogether 1.5 million to 2 million distinct CDR3 sequences are present, about 28% being singletons, with the ten largest covering less than 9.5%. This clonotype has at least ten counts. Its antigen is unknown. The CDR3 totals 14 residues. The V and J ends lost 0 bases and 4 bases respectively, with 10 bases between them. Germline V lookup: CDR1 SGHVS, CDR2 FNYEAQ. Source material: blood. This chain links TRBV7-6 with TRBJ2-7; D is unresolved. This clonotype originated in a woman younger than 45 in good health. In DNA form, the CDR3 reads TGTGCCAGCAGCTTAGCGGGAAGTGGGTACGAGCAGTACTTC. Encoded protein: CASSLAGSGYEQYF.